A single sample is the source of the 22 T cell receptor beta chains below, sequenced in a study of Graves' ophthalmopathy and Graves' hyperthyroidism. RNA transcripts were the template, and TCR beta CDR3 regions were amplified from them. After a first-round RT-PCR with HTBI primers, a second-round multiplex PCR was run. TCRdb analysed the multiplex PCR reads with MiXCR anew, one entry per CDR3 protein. Here the sample spans around 1.1 million distinct CDR3 sequences, about two fifths being singletons. The specimen was peripheral blood or thyroid tissue (not recorded which). The receptor source for this set is an adult man with Graves' hyperthyroidism.

The V call is TRBV25-1, the J call TRBJ1-2; 10 bases agree with TRBD1. Germline assignment: CDR1 MGHDK and CDR2 SYGVNS. Trimming took 5 bases from V and 7 from J; bases not matched to a gene: 13. This CDR3 spans 16 amino acids. The DNA of the CDR3 is TGTGCCAGCAGTCCAGTGACCGGGACAGGGGCGGCTGGCTACACCTTC. Its translation: CASSPVTGTGAAGYTF.

Remarks on this clonotype: This could be a read error, since a much larger clone is one nucleotide away. The V gene is TRBV24-1, the J gene TRBJ2-5, with D perhaps matching TRBD2 (5 bases). V lost 4 bases, J lost 4 bases, and 18 bases lay in between. The CDR3 runs 16 residues. Germline CDR1 is KGHDR and CDR2 is SFDVKD. CDR3 in DNA: TGTGCCACCAGTGACACCCCTGGACGGGGTCGAGAGACCCAGTACTTC. Amino acids: CATSDTPGRGRETQYF.

To note about this clonotype: One junction end disagrees with the germline gene, perhaps due to a read error. CDR3 coding DNA: TGCGCCACCAGCAGTTCCGGGTTGAATTCACCCCTCCACTTT. It yields the protein CATSSSGLNSPLHF. The chain carries TRBV15 and TRBJ1-6, with no clear D. Germline V gene lookup returns CDR1 LNHNV and CDR2 YYDKDF (reference sequence). CDR3 length equals 14 residues.

The chain uses TRBV6-5 and TRBJ1-4; unclear D gene. This CDR3 contains 15 residues. Germline CDR1 MNHEY, CDR2 SVGAGI. Trimming left V 4 bases short and J 10 bases short, with 19 bases between. DNA of the CDR3: TGTGCCAGCAGTTCACCCTTTCACGAATCGGGAAAACTGTTTTTT. Residues: CASSSPFHESGKLFF.

Comments on this clonotype: One end of the junction fails to match germline, which may point to a read error. This sequence joins TRBV10-3 and TRBJ2-5; unclear D gene. CDR3 size: 16 residues. Per the germline V gene, CDR1 is ENHRY and CDR2 is SYGVKD. The CDR3 reads CASSYLKGRYQETQYF. The CDR3 DNA follows: TGTGCCAGCAGTTATTTAAAGGGAAGGTACCAAGAGACCCAGTACTTC.

A remark on this clonotype: One base away lies a much larger clone, so this may be a sequencing read error. The CDR3 carries no conserved terminal phenylalanine or tryptophan, so it likely arises from a read error. The gene calls are TRBV7-8 and TRBJ1-5, with no clear D. V lost 5 bases to trimming and J lost 4 bases, with 9 bases between them. Germline lookup yields CDR1 SGHVS and CDR2 FQNEAQ. The CDR3 totals 13 residues. The CDR3 DNA follows: TGTGCCAGCAGCCTAGAGATAAATCAGCCCCAGCATGTT. Protein sequence: CASSLEINQPQHV.

This chain joins TRBV10-3 and TRBJ1-2; D is ambiguous. Per the germline V gene, CDR1 is ENHRY and CDR2 is SYGVKD. CDR3 length equals 11 residues. Trimming left V 3 bases short and J 12 bases short, with 11 bases between. CDR3 sequence: CAISDLGGNTF. The CDR3 DNA sequence: TGTGCCATCAGTGACCTGGGTGGAAACACCTTC.

Only one count was recorded for this clonotype. The V and J genes are TRBV29-1 and TRBJ1-5; 7 bases align to TRBD1. There are 14 residues in the CDR3. CDR1 is SQVTM, CDR2 ANQGSEA, per germline. Unmatched junction bases numbered 4, after V lost 4 bases and J lost 1 base. CDR3 in amino acids: CSVVRGRSNQPQHF. For the CDR3, the DNA is TGCAGCGTTGTGAGGGGGCGAAGCAATCAGCCCCAGCATTTT.

This clonotype was seen many times. The CDR3 loop is CSASGTGANVLTF. The DNA of the CDR3 is TGCAGTGCTTCAGGGACTGGGGCCAACGTCCTGACTTTC. The V and J genes are TRBV20-1 and TRBJ2-6; tentative D call: TRBD1 (5 bases). The CDR3 length is 13 residues. The V and J ends lost 5 bases and 2 bases respectively, with 7 bases between them. CDR1 and CDR2 from the germline V gene are DFQATT and SNEGSKA (reference sequence).

A remark on this clonotype: Being one base from a much bigger clone, this may be a read error. The V call is TRBV6-6, the J call TRBJ1-2; D is perhaps TRBD1 (5 bases). The germline CDR1 and CDR2 sequences are MNHNY and SVGAGI (reference sequence). The CDR3 consists of 10 residues. CDR3 region: CASSDSGCTF. CDR3 sequence (DNA): TGTGCCAGCAGCGACAGCGGCTGCACCTTC.

The V gene is TRBV12-3 or TRBV12-4, the J gene TRBJ1-5; D gene uncertain. The CDR3 loop spans 15 amino acids. Trimming removed 6 bases from V and 0 bases from J, with 12 bases in between. The CDR3 is CASSNLTASNQPQHF. The CDR3 DNA reads as TGTGCCAGCAGCAACCTGACGGCTAGCAATCAGCCCCAGCATTTT.

The chain uses TRBV7-8 and TRBJ2-5; D unclear. The CDR3 is 15 residues long. Trimming removed 5 bases at V and 0 bases at J, with 13 bases between. Germline CDR1 SGHVS, CDR2 FQNEAQ. The CDR3 nucleotides are TGTGCCAGCAGCCAAGAGGCGGAGTACCAAGAGACCCAGTACTTC. This sequence encodes CASSQEAEYQETQYF.

As concerns this clonotype: This may arise from a read error, as a much more abundant clone is one base away. V usage is TRBV7-9 and J usage is TRBJ1-1; 7 bases agree with TRBD1. The CDR3 loop spans 13 amino acids. Germline CDR1 and CDR2: SEHNR and FQNEAQ (reference sequence). The CDR3 nucleotides read TGTGCCGGCAGTCCAACAGGGGTCACTGAAGCTTTCTTT. This encodes CAGSPTGVTEAFF.

This clonotype was recorded many times. V and J are TRBV6-5 and TRBJ2-5; D uncertain. Trimming took off 6 bases at V and 4 bases at J, with 15 bases between the two ends. Germline loops: CDR1 MNHEY, CDR2 SVGAGI. CDR3 length: 14 amino acids. The CDR3 is CASSRRAPGETQYF. In DNA form, the CDR3 reads TGTGCCAGCAGCCGCCGGGCCCCGGGAGAGACCCAGTACTTC.

This clonotype has only a few counts. Germline is not matched at one junction end, which may reflect a read error. The rearrangement joins TRBV27 to TRBJ2-7; D possibly corresponds to TRBD2 (5 bases). The CDR3 has 14 amino acids. The germline gives CDR1 MNHEY, CDR2 SMNVEV (reference sequence). CDR3 amino acids: CASSLSEGPNEQYF. CDR3 nucleotides: TGTGCCAGCAGTCTATCCGAGGGTCCAAACGAGCAGTACTTC.

The J gene is TRBJ1-1, the V gene TRBV29-1; no clear D gene. Trimming left V 4 bases short and J 2 bases short, with 11 bases between. Germline CDR1 reads SQVTM; CDR2 reads ANQGSEA. The CDR3 totals 13 residues. The CDR3 DNA sequence: TGCAGCGTTGCAGGAAATATAAACACTGAAGCTTTCTTT. The encoded protein is CSVAGNINTEAFF.

The table lists this clonotype with many counts. This chain connects TRBV7-9 to TRBJ2-2, with 7 bases lining up with TRBD1. V was pared by 9 bases and J by 7 bases, with 11 bases of the junction left unmatched. Germline CDR1 and CDR2: SEHNR and FQNEAQ (reference sequence). CDR3 length: 14 amino acids. CDR3 sequence (DNA): TGTGCCAGTCACGGTGGGACAGCCGGCGGGGAGCTGTTTTTT. This encodes CASHGGTAGGELFF. Combining the CDR3 with reference TRBV7-9 and TRBJ2-2 gives the whole variable domain DTGVSQNPRHKITKRGQNVTFRCDPISEHNRLYWYRQTLGQGPEFLTYFQNEAQLEKSRLLSDRFSAERPKGSFSTLEIQRTEQGDSAMYLCASHGGTAGGELFFGEGSRLTVL.

In regard to this clonotype: Just one base apart from a much larger clone, this may be a read error. The chain is built from TRBV7-2 and TRBJ2-5; D not certain. V lost 1 base and J 12 bases, leaving 21 bases between the germline ends. The CDR3 is 15 residues long. Germline CDR1 is SGHTA and CDR2 is FQGNSA. The DNA of the CDR3 is TGTGCCAGCAGCTTAGAGATCCTGACAATAGGAAACAAGTACTTC. It is translated as CASSLEILTIGNKYF.

The chain links TRBV25-1 to TRBJ1-2, with D unresolved. Trimming stripped 4 bases from V and 5 bases from J, with 23 bases between. This CDR3 has 17 residues. Per germline, CDR1 MGHDK and CDR2 SYGVNS. The CDR3 region is CASSARDPRQGSYGYTF. CDR3 bases: TGTGCCAGCAGTGCTAGAGATCCTAGACAAGGATCGTATGGCTACACCTTC.

This clonotype was counted at least ten times. In DNA, the CDR3 is TGCGCCAGCAGTGGTGAGCTAGCAGAGACCCAGTACTTC. Translating gives CASSGELAETQYF. The chain combines TRBV10-2 with TRBJ2-5, with D maybe TRBD2 (5 bases). The CDR3 extends over 13 amino acids. The V gene lost 4 bases and the J gene lost 4 bases, with 10 bases spanning the gap. Germline lookup yields CDR1 WSHSY and CDR2 SAAADI.

This clonotype was detected ten times or more. V is TRBV7-8 and J is TRBJ2-5; D remains ambiguous. CDR1 is SGHVS, CDR2 FQNEAQ, per germline. V shed 5 bases and J shed 5 bases, with 15 bases lying between them. This CDR3 spans 14 amino acids. The CDR3 here is CASSKNGVGETQYF. The CDR3 nucleotides read TGTGCCAGCAGCAAAAATGGGGTCGGGGAGACCCAGTACTTC.

Many counts were recorded for this clonotype. This chain joins TRBV7-8 and TRBJ2-5; 10 nucleotides agree with TRBD1. The germline CDR1 and CDR2 sequences are SGHVS and FQNEAQ. The CDR3 extends over 15 amino acids. V shed 5 bases and J 4 bases; nucleotides not matched to a gene: 7. CDR3 sequence reads: CASSPTGGALETQYF. CDR3 DNA: TGTGCCAGCAGCCCGACAGGGGGCGCATTAGAGACCCAGTACTTC.